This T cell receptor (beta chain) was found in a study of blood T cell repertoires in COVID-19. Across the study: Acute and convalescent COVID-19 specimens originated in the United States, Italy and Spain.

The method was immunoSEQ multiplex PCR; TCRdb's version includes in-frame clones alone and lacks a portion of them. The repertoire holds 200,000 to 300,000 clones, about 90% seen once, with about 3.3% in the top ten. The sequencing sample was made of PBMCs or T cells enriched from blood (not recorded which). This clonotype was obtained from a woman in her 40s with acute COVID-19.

CDR3 coding DNA: TGTGCCAGCAGCCGCGGGACTCTCAGAGCCTACGAGCAGTACTTC. Translating gives CASSRGTLRAYEQYF. This chain links TRBV14 with TRBJ2-7, with D possibly TRBD2 on 6 matching bases. CDR1 is SGHDN, CDR2 FVKESK, per germline. Trimming removed 4 bases from V and 2 bases from J, with 15 bases in between. This CDR3 contains 15 residues.